The 5 T cell receptor beta chains reported below all come from one sample, sequenced in a study of blood T cells in healthy people across ages. Sample-barcoded 5' priming and a J-beta primer mix drove a second PCR of roughly 6 to 12 cycles. TCRdb fed the 5' RACE reads into MiXCR, producing one record per CDR3 protein. This sample has more than 1.4 million distinct CDR3 sequences, with roughly 45% found just once. The material sequenced was blood. These receptors were collected from a woman younger than 30 in good health.

This clonotype has at least ten counts. The chain has TRBV7-8 and TRBJ1-2, with TRBD1 identical over 9 bases. Germline assignment: CDR1 SGHVS and CDR2 FQNEAQ. This CDR3 comprises 14 residues. V lost 5 bases and J lost 1; bases outside the gene matches: 2. The CDR3 reads CASSTGGSNYGYTF. The CDR3 DNA reads as TGTGCCAGCAGCACAGGGGGCAGTAACTATGGCTACACCTTC.

This clonotype was seen a few times. The chain uses TRBV5-1 and TRBJ2-1; D may match TRBD1 or TRBD2 (7 bases each). The CDR3 consists of 16 residues. Germline assignment: CDR1 SGHRS and CDR2 YFSETQ. V was clipped by 6 bases and J by 8 bases, with 24 bases between them. DNA of the CDR3: TGCGCCAGCATTGAGGGGGCGGGAGAGGTAGGAGATGAGCAGTTCTTC. Residues: CASIEGAGEVGDEQFF. Drawing the rest from reference TRBV5-1 and TRBJ2-1, the complete variable domain is KAGVTQTPRYLIKTRGQQVTLSCSPISGHRSVSWYQQTPGQGLQFLFEYFSETQRNKGNFPGRFSGRQFSNSRSEMNVSTLELGDSALYLCASIEGAGEVGDEQFFGPGTRLTVL.

The chain links TRBV12-3 or TRBV12-4 to TRBJ1-5; D uncertain. The CDR3 extends over 12 amino acids. Deletions cut 6 bases from V and 10 bases from J, with 13 bases between. The CDR3 region has the DNA TGTGCCAGCAGCCCCGTCCCGGATCCCCAGCATTTT. Protein product: CASSPVPDPQHF.

The chain carries TRBV12-3 or TRBV12-4 and TRBJ2-5; TRBD1 agrees at 7 bases. The CDR3 is 13 amino acids. V trimming: 6 bases; J trimming: 5 bases; junction bases outside the gene matches: 6. CDR3 nucleotide sequence: TGTGCCAGCAGCTCGACAGGGCATGAGACCCAGTACTTC. Protein: CASSSTGHETQYF.

This clonotype was picked up many times. The chain uses TRBV24-1 and TRBJ2-1, with D hard to call. The CDR3 is 12 residues long. Trimming shortened V by 6 bases and J by 5 bases, and 7 bases separated the two germline ends. The V gene's germline CDR1 is KGHDR and CDR2 SFDVKD. The CDR3 spells CATSQTNNEQFF. CDR3 coding DNA: TGTGCCACCAGTCAGACGAACAATGAGCAGTTCTTC.